One sample yielded the 9 T cell receptor beta chains listed below, sequenced in a study of shared clonotypes between healthy human individuals. TCRdb's table, derived via immunoSEQ multiplex PCR, lists solely in-frame clones and lacks some. The sample lists some 2,500,000 clones; under 95% were seen once. The sequencing input was naive CD4+ T cells from PBMCs. Subset given: CD45RA+ positively selected. The receptor source for this set is a man aged 18 to 29 in good health. Some clones in this sample may be carry-over from other donors' samples.

This sequence joins TRBV9 and TRBJ2-7; 10 bases are shared with TRBD2. Losses at the gene ends were 0 bases for V and 4 bases for J; bases not matched to a gene: 4. Germline values: CDR1 SGDLS, CDR2 YYNGEE. CDR3 length equals 15 residues. The CDR3 nucleotides read TGTGCCAGCAGCGTAGCAGCGGGAGGGCCGTACGAGCAGTACTTC. Translated, it gives CASSVAAGGPYEQYF.

The chain combines TRBV5-4 with TRBJ2-1, with 10 bases that match TRBD2. The CDR3 totals 15 residues. Germline trimming cut 4 bases from V and 4 bases from J; bases unmatched to any gene: 5. Germline V gene data show CDR1 as SGHNT and CDR2 as YYREEE (reference sequence). The CDR3 region is CASSATSGDYNEQFF. DNA of the CDR3: TGTGCCAGCAGCGCTACTAGCGGGGATTACAATGAGCAGTTCTTC.

The rearrangement links TRBV4-2 to TRBJ2-1; D gene ambiguous. Deletions cut 5 bases from V and 8 bases from J, with 10 bases between. The CDR3 has 12 residues. The germline V gene has CDR1 LGHNA and CDR2 YNFKEQ. The CDR3, as DNA: TGTGCCAGCAGCATAAGCAGCCATGAGCAGTTCTTC. As protein: CASSISSHEQFF.

The chain has TRBV30 and TRBJ2-7, with D possibly called TRBD1 or TRBD2 (6 bases each). V was trimmed by 0 bases and J by 2 bases, leaving 14 bases between them. The CDR3 length is 15 residues. CDR1 and CDR2 (germline): GTSNPN, SVGIG (reference sequence). CDR3 DNA: TGTGCCTGGAGTGTACCGGGGGCTCGGCCCTACGAGCAGTACTTC. It yields the protein CAWSVPGARPYEQYF. The full variable domain, completed using reference TRBV30 and TRBJ2-7, is SQTIHQWPATLVQPVGSPLSLECTVEGTSNPNLYWYRQAAGRGLQLLFYSVGIGQISSEVPQNLSASRPQDRQFILSSKKLLLSDSGFYLCAWSVPGARPYEQYFGPGTRLTVT.

In DNA form, the CDR3 reads TGTGCCAGCAGTAACGCGGGAACCTCTGGAAACACCATATATTTT. Encoded protein: CASSNAGTSGNTIYF. The rearrangement uses TRBV28 and TRBJ1-3; no firm D call. CDR1 and CDR2 (germline): MDHEN, SYDVKM. There are 15 residues in the CDR3. Between the trimmed V and J ends, which lost 5 bases and 0 bases, there was a span of 11 bases.

The genes are TRBV29-1 and TRBJ2-7; a possible D gene is TRBD2 (6 bases). The germline V gene encodes CDR1 SQVTM and CDR2 ANQGSEA. The CDR3 contains 13 residues. V lost 2 bases, J lost 6 bases, and 14 bases lay in between. CDR3 sequence: CSVESGRSSEQYF. As DNA, the CDR3 is TGCAGCGTTGAAAGCGGGCGTTCGTCCGAGCAGTACTTC.

The V call is TRBV5-1, the J call TRBJ2-4; no clear D. The germline V gene encodes CDR1 SGHRS and CDR2 YFSETQ. Trimming shortened V by 1 base and J by 0 bases, and 11 bases separated the two germline ends. CDR3 length: 16 residues. This CDR3 reads CASSLQAPGAKNIQYF. CDR3 DNA: TGCGCCAGCAGCTTGCAGGCCCCGGGAGCCAAAAACATTCAGTACTTC.

The CDR3 reads CSVAGGSRLGTDTQYF. CDR3 sequence (DNA): TGCAGCGTTGCTGGGGGGAGTCGTTTGGGCACAGATACGCAGTATTTT. V and J are TRBV29-1 and TRBJ2-3, with D possibly TRBD2 on 6 matching bases. This CDR3 is 16 amino acids long. Per germline, CDR1 SQVTM and CDR2 ANQGSEA. V was shortened by 4 bases and J by 1 base, with 18 bases between the two germline ends.

This rearrangement joins TRBV28 to TRBJ1-4; the D gene is possibly TRBD1 (5 bases). V lost 6 bases to trimming and J lost 8 bases, with 19 bases between them. Per germline, CDR1 MDHEN and CDR2 SYDVKM. This CDR3 contains 15 residues. CDR3 residues: CASSPARRVAEKLFF. As DNA, the CDR3 is TGTGCCAGCAGCCCCGCCCGCAGGGTAGCCGAAAAACTGTTTTTT.